The 30 T cell receptor beta chains presented below share a single source sample, sequenced in a study of blood T cell repertoires in COVID-19. Measured with immunoSEQ multiplex PCR; TCRdb has only the in-frame clones, and not every one. The sample lists roughly 120,000 clones; around nine tenths were seen once. Material for sequencing was peripheral blood. These receptors were taken from a man aged 45-65 years with active COVID-19.

V usage is TRBV4-2 and J usage is TRBJ2-3; D is uncertain. The germline CDR1 and CDR2 sequences are LGHNA and YNFKEQ. This CDR3 region has 14 residues. V lost 0 bases, J lost 5 bases, and 9 bases lay in between. The DNA for the CDR3 is TGTGCCAGCAGCCAAGATAAACAGTTAGATACGCAGTATTTT. Translating it yields CASSQDKQLDTQYF.

The rearrangement links TRBV30 to TRBJ1-2, with 8 bases lining up with TRBD1. V lost 0 bases and J lost 2; bases outside the gene matches: 5. The germline CDR1 and CDR2 sequences are GTSNPN and SVGIG (reference sequence). The CDR3 covers 15 residues. CDR3: CAWSVLGQGNYGYTF. DNA of the CDR3: TGTGCCTGGAGTGTACTAGGACAGGGAAACTATGGCTACACCTTC.

The chain recombines TRBV5-4 with TRBJ2-1, with 9 bases matching TRBD2. The CDR3 has 13 amino acids. Unmatched junction bases numbered 11, after V lost 4 bases and J lost 15 bases. Germline V lookup: CDR1 SGHNT, CDR2 YYREEE (reference sequence). CDR3 sequence (DNA): TGTGCCAGCAGCCTACGTGAGCGGGAGGACCTGTTCTTC. This gives the protein CASSLREREDLFF.

V and J are TRBV14 and TRBJ1-5, with a tentative D call TRBD1 (5 bases). This CDR3 spans 20 amino acids. The germline V and J ends were trimmed by 0 bases and 5 bases, with 26 bases remaining between them. Germline V gene data show CDR1 as SGHDN and CDR2 as FVKESK. The CDR3 loop is CASSQDCAGFATLQDQPQHF. In nucleotides, the CDR3 is TGTGCCAGCAGCCAAGATTGCGCAGGGTTTGCAACCCTCCAAGATCAGCCCCAGCATTTT.

V and J are TRBV6-1 and TRBJ2-7; 8 bases are shared with TRBD1. Germline-derived CDR1 and CDR2 are MNHNS and SASEGT. This CDR3 is built from 16 residues. V lost 1 base, J lost 4 bases, and 9 bases stayed unmatched. This chain's CDR3 is CASSEGFSRGQYEQYF. The CDR3 nucleotides read TGTGCCAGCAGTGAAGGGTTCAGCAGGGGGCAATACGAGCAGTACTTC.

This chain joins TRBV29-1 and TRBJ2-1, with 14 bases matching TRBD2. J was trimmed by 5 bases and V by 6 bases; bases with no gene match: 3. This CDR3 spans 14 amino acids. The germline V gene has CDR1 SQVTM and CDR2 ANQGSEA. CDR3 in amino acids: CSVLTSGRDNEQFF. The CDR3 region has the DNA TGCAGCGTCCTGACTAGCGGGAGGGACAATGAGCAGTTCTTC.

The chain couples TRBV18 to TRBJ2-5, with D tentatively TRBD2 (6 bases). The CDR3 consists of 14 residues. Germline V CDR1 and CDR2: KGHSH, LQKENI. Trimming pared 0 bases from V and 3 bases from J, leaving 8 bases between. For the CDR3, the DNA is TGTGCCAGCTCACCACCGGAGGGTAAAGAGACCCAGTACTTC. Amino acids: CASSPPEGKETQYF.

This chain connects TRBV6-6 to TRBJ1-3; TRBD1 aligns across 7 bases. The germline CDR1 and CDR2 sequences are MNHNY and SVGAGI (reference sequence). The CDR3 is made up of 19 amino acids. The V segment lost 5 bases and the J segment 0 bases; nucleotides outside the gene matches: 16. As DNA, the CDR3 is TGTGCCAGCAGTCTACTCATGACAGGGCAACTCTACTCTGGAAACACCATATATTTT. Amino acids: CASSLLMTGQLYSGNTIYF.

The chain is built from TRBV30 and TRBJ1-3, with TRBD1 matching over 10 bases. V lost 3 bases to trimming and J lost 9 bases; unmatched junction nucleotides: 14. Germline V gene sequence: CDR1 GTSNPN, CDR2 SVGIG (reference sequence). The CDR3 consists of 16 residues. In DNA form, the CDR3 reads TGTGCCTGGAGGGTGGACAGGGGGGTTAAATCGGGCACCATATATTTT. It yields the protein CAWRVDRGVKSGTIYF.

The CDR3 loop is CASSFGSGGYTDTQYF. CDR3 coding DNA: TGTGCCAGCAGCTTTGGCAGCGGGGGGTACACAGATACGCAGTATTTT. This chain links TRBV7-2 with TRBJ2-3; 9 nucleotides line up with TRBD2. In germline, CDR1 is SGHTA, CDR2 FQGNSA. With V trimmed by 3 bases and J by 2 bases, 6 bases remained unmatched. There are 16 residues in the CDR3.

V usage is TRBV11-3 and J usage is TRBJ2-7, with a possible D match to TRBD1 (6 bases). V lost 3 bases, J lost 3 bases, and 15 bases lay in between. CDR3 length: 15 amino acids. Germline V lookup: CDR1 SGHNT, CDR2 YENEEA. The CDR3 DNA sequence: TGTGCCAGCAGCTTCGGCTCCGGGACATACTACGAGCAGTACGTC. Protein product: CASSFGSGTYYEQYV.

This clone came up once. This sequence joins TRBV2 and TRBJ2-5; 7 nucleotides align to TRBD1. The junction had 11 bases not matched to a gene; V was cut back by 3 bases and J by 4 bases. Germline CDR1 reads SNHLY; CDR2 reads FYNNEI. The CDR3 consists of 16 residues. CDR3 DNA: TGTGCCAGCAGTGATCCTTACAGGGGATGGGGAGAGACCCAGTACTTC. Amino acids: CASSDPYRGWGETQYF.

This chain uses TRBV11-2 with TRBJ1-2; D is undetermined. Germline V lookup: CDR1 SGHAT, CDR2 FQNNGV. The CDR3 is made up of 15 amino acids. V lost 5 bases to trimming and J lost 7 bases, with 20 bases between them. This CDR3 reads CASSPSAYIRSGYTF. CDR3 DNA sequence: TGTGCCAGCAGCCCAAGTGCTTATATTAGATCTGGCTACACCTTC.

V is TRBV18 and J is TRBJ1-3; D might be TRBD1 (5 bases). V dropped 1 base and J dropped 3 bases, with 10 bases sitting between them. The CDR3 spans 15 residues. CDR1 and CDR2 (germline): KGHSH, LQKENI. The CDR3 DNA is TGTGCCAGCTCACCACGACAGAGCGTTGGAAACACCATATATTTT. This translates into CASSPRQSVGNTIYF.

This chain links TRBV3-1 (or the pseudogene TRBV3-2) with TRBJ1-1, with 7 bases matching TRBD1. From germline, CDR1 is LGHDT and CDR2 YNNKEL (reference sequence). Trimming cost V 3 bases and J 6 bases; bases outside gene matches: 7. CDR3 length equals 14 residues. In nucleotides, the CDR3 is TGTGCCAGCAGCCAGTATGACAGGGCGGCTGAAGCTTTCTTT. Protein sequence: CASSQYDRAAEAFF.

The CDR3 DNA sequence: TGTGCCAGCAGTTACGCAGGGGGCGGGGAGACCCAGTACTTC. This sequence encodes CASSYAGGGETQYF. The chain combines TRBV6-6 with TRBJ2-5; TRBD1 aligns across 8 bases. The V gene end was trimmed by 2 bases and the J gene end by 5 bases; junction bases not matched to a gene: 4. The CDR3 extends over 14 amino acids. CDR1 is MNHNY, CDR2 SVGAGI, per germline (reference sequence).

The chain joins TRBV10-1 to TRBJ2-3; D unclear. Germline CDR1 is WNHNN and CDR2 is SYGVQD (reference sequence). The CDR3 totals 14 residues. Between the trimmed V and J ends, which lost 0 bases and 6 bases, there was a span of 10 bases. Written as DNA, the CDR3 is TGCGCCAGCAGTGAGTCGGGCCGGCGCGATACGCAGTATTTT. Encoded protein: CASSESGRRDTQYF.

The V and J genes are TRBV19 and TRBJ2-5, with 10 bases that match TRBD2. This CDR3 spans 15 amino acids. V trimming: 3 bases; J trimming: 4 bases; junction bases outside the gene matches: 5. Germline V gene sequence: CDR1 LNHDA, CDR2 SQIVND (reference sequence). Here the CDR3 DNA reads TGTGCCAGTAGTATGGGGGCTAGCGGGAGAGAGACCCAGTACTTC. This translates into CASSMGASGRETQYF.

This rearrangement joins TRBV25-1 to TRBJ1-1, with D perhaps matching TRBD1 (6 bases). V was cut by 2 bases and J by 0 bases, with 7 bases left in between. CDR3 length: 14 residues. Germline lookup yields CDR1 MGHDK and CDR2 SYGVNS. The CDR3 loop reads CASSETGMNTEAFF. CDR3 nucleotides: TGTGCCAGCAGTGAAACAGGGATGAACACTGAAGCTTTCTTT.

J is TRBJ2-4 and V is TRBV19; 9 bases map to TRBD1. The CDR3 totals 14 residues. V was clipped by 4 bases and J by 7 bases; unmatched bases: 5. Looked up from germline, CDR1 is LNHDA and CDR2 is SQIVND (reference sequence). Here the CDR3 reads CASSRGTGWNIQYF. The CDR3 DNA reads as TGTGCCAGTAGTAGGGGGACAGGGTGGAACATTCAGTACTTC.

The sample holds one count of this clone. The J gene is TRBJ2-1, the V gene TRBV7-3; 14 bases agree with TRBD2. Trimming took 4 bases from V and 8 from J; bases not matched to a gene: 10. The germline CDR1 and CDR2 sequences are SGHTA and FQGTGA. The CDR3 contains 17 residues. CDR3 bases: TGTGCCAGCAGCTCCCCCCAGACTAGCGGGGGGGCCGATGAGCAGTTCTTC. Translating it yields CASSSPQTSGGADEQFF.

The chain is built from TRBV7-8 and TRBJ2-3; TRBD2 aligns across 8 bases. This CDR3 spans 15 amino acids. Trimming took 2 bases from V and 6 from J; bases not matched to a gene: 7. Germline V gives CDR1 SGHVS, CDR2 FQNEAQ. CDR3 nucleotides: TGTGCCAGCAGCTTATACGTGACTAGCGCGGATACGCAGTATTTT. This gives the protein CASSLYVTSADTQYF.

The sample holds a few counts of this clone. This chain joins TRBV6-5 and TRBJ2-1, with TRBD2 identical over 8 bases. V gave up 7 bases and J gave up 6 bases; unmatched junction bases: 8. Looked up from germline, CDR1 is MNHEY and CDR2 is SVGAGI. The CDR3 length is 14 residues. The CDR3 protein is CASTPGGASNEQFF. CDR3 DNA: TGTGCCAGCACCCCGGGGGGGGCTAGCAATGAGCAGTTCTTC.

The rearrangement links TRBV7-3 to TRBJ2-2, with a tentative D call TRBD2 (5 bases). Trimming removed 2 bases at V and 0 bases at J, with 10 bases between. The V gene's germline CDR1 is SGHTA and CDR2 FQGTGA. The CDR3 runs 16 residues. The DNA of the CDR3 is TGTGCCAGCAGCTTATCCGGGAAAACGAACACCGGGGAGCTGTTTTTT. This encodes CASSLSGKTNTGELFF.

The gene calls are TRBV5-4 and TRBJ2-7; D ambiguous. V was cut by 0 bases and J by 3 bases, with 16 bases left in between. CDR1 and CDR2 (germline): SGHNT, YYREEE (reference sequence). The CDR3 is 16 residues long. For the CDR3, the DNA is TGTGCCAGCAGCTTGGGTATCGAGACCCGACACTACGAGCAGTACTTC. This codes for CASSLGIETRHYEQYF.

The V gene is TRBV5-1, the J gene TRBJ2-5; 10 bases map to TRBD2. Germline V gene lookup returns CDR1 SGHRS and CDR2 YFSETQ. J was trimmed by 2 bases and V by 0 bases; bases with no gene match: 4. The CDR3 runs 16 residues. The CDR3 bases are TGCGCCAGCAGCTTGGGCGGACTAGCGGTACAAGAGACCCAGTACTTC. Translated: CASSLGGLAVQETQYF.

This clone was picked up one time. The rearrangement joins TRBV7-2 to TRBJ2-3; 13 bases line up with TRBD2. After removal of 4 bases from V and 7 bases from J, the junction contained 5 bases not matched to a gene. Germline CDR1 SGHTA, CDR2 FQGNSA. The CDR3 covers 15 residues. This CDR3 is CASSYTSGGANTQYF. CDR3 nucleotides: TGTGCCAGCAGCTATACTAGCGGGGGGGCAAATACGCAGTATTTT.

This chain joins TRBV19 and TRBJ2-1; 10 bases align to TRBD1. The V and J ends lost 4 bases and 1 base, in that order; junction bases with no gene match: 4. Germline V gene lookup returns CDR1 LNHDA and CDR2 SQIVND (reference sequence). The CDR3 length is 16 residues. This chain's CDR3 is CASSSRDRGSYNEQFF. The CDR3 DNA reads as TGTGCCAGTAGTAGCCGGGACAGGGGTTCCTACAATGAGCAGTTCTTC.

This clone came up once. This chain joins TRBV7-7 and TRBJ2-3, with 14 nucleotides matching TRBD2. This CDR3 comprises 17 residues. Trimming removed 4 bases from V and 6 bases from J; junction bases left unmatched: 9. CDR1 SSHAT and CDR2 FNYEAQ come from the germline V gene (reference sequence). In DNA, the CDR3 is TGTGCCAGCAGCTCCGGAAGACTAGCGGGGGGGCTGGATACGCAGTATTTT. This translates into CASSSGRLAGGLDTQYF.

This clone has a single count. The rearrangement joins TRBV6-1 to TRBJ2-7, with D unclear. The germline gives CDR1 MNHNS, CDR2 SASEGT. V was trimmed by 0 bases and J by 2 bases, leaving 8 bases between them. The CDR3 runs 14 residues. CDR3 sequence (DNA): TGTGCCAGCAGTGAAGCTCTTGGCCCCTACGAGCAGTACTTC. Translating gives CASSEALGPYEQYF.